This T cell receptor (beta chain) is from a study of response to subunit inactivated influenza vaccine. TCRdb re-called the RT-PCR reads with MiXCR, one entry per CDR3 protein. The sample records approximately 500,000 distinct CDR3 sequences, approximately 24% being singletons. This clonotype has just a few counts. Germline V gene data show CDR1 as MNHEY and CDR2 as SVGAGI. CDR3 length equals 14 residues. The germline V and J ends were trimmed by 2 bases and 3 bases, with 8 bases remaining between them. A further study also used this sample, focusing on T cells expressing NK-cell markers. That study adds: cDNA encoding TCR beta was synthesized via 5'RACE template switching incorporating UMIs.

The clonotype originates from a man over 45 who received an inactivated influenza vaccine. The specimen was CD4+ T cells sorted from PBMCs, collected 11 to 12 days after vaccination. The genes are TRBV6-5 and TRBJ2-1; D unresolved. The CDR3 sequence is CASSYLPFYNEQFF. The DNA for the CDR3 is TGTGCCAGCAGTTACCTCCCGTTCTACAATGAGCAGTTCTTC.